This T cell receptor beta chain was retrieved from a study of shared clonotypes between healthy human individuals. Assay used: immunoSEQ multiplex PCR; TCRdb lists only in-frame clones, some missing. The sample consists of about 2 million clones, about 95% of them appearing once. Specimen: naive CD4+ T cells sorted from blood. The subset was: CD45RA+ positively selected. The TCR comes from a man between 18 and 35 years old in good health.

The CDR3 sequence is CASRALGAQYF. CDR3 nucleotides: TGTGCCAGCAGGGCCCTCGGGGCCCAGTACTTC. J is TRBJ2-5 and V is TRBV2; TRBD2 might be the D (5 bases). Germline V gene lookup returns CDR1 SNHLY and CDR2 FYNNEI. V was cut by 6 bases and J by 9 bases, with 11 bases left in between. The CDR3 length is 11 residues.